This entry lists 5 T cell receptor beta chains sequenced from one sample in a study of response to subunit inactivated influenza vaccine. TCRdb processed the RT-PCR reads anew with MiXCR; each CDR3 protein has one entry. In the table there are about 570,000 distinct CDR3 sequences, 12% of which are singletons. Source: PBMCs from blood, taken on the day of vaccination. Source of these receptors: a man in his fifties or sixties who received an inactivated influenza vaccine.

This clonotype was found a few times. The V and J genes are TRBV5-6 and TRBJ1-6; no clear D gene. The ends were cut back, 5 bases at V and 8 bases at J, with 17 bases in the middle. Germline V gives CDR1 SGHDT, CDR2 YYEEEE. The CDR3 spans 15 residues. CDR3 bases: TGTGCCAGCAGTATCCACCGGCAGGAAGATTCACCCCTCCACTTT. As protein: CASSIHRQEDSPLHF. Full variable domain (outside the CDR3, taken from reference TRBV5-6 and TRBJ1-6): DAGVTQSPTHLIKTRGQQVTLRCSPKSGHDTVSWYQQALGQGPQFIFQYYEEEERQRGNFPDRFSGHQFPNYSSELNVNALLLGDSALYLCASSIHRQEDSPLHFGNGTRLTVT.

V and J are TRBV20-1 and TRBJ1-5; D may be TRBD1 (5 bases). Trimming left V 0 bases short and J 3 bases short, with 12 bases between. CDR1 DFQATT and CDR2 SNEGSKA come from the germline V gene (reference sequence). This CDR3 contains 15 residues. The CDR3, as DNA: TGCAGTGCTAGAGATTGGGGCGGAATCAATCAGCCCCAGCATTTT. Encoded protein: CSARDWGGINQPQHF.

The CDR3 region has the DNA TGTGCCAGCAGCTTGACCGGGCAGACAAGGGCCCCAGGGAACACCATATATTTT. It encodes CASSLTGQTRAPGNTIYF. This chain connects TRBV5-5 to TRBJ1-3, with D tentatively TRBD1 (5 bases). The V and J ends lost 1 base and 7 bases respectively, with 24 bases between them. Germline V gives CDR1 SGHKS, CDR2 YYEKEE (reference sequence). There are 18 residues in the CDR3.

The chain links TRBV28 to TRBJ1-1; D may be TRBD1 (6 bases). This CDR3 contains 17 residues. Germline V CDR1 and CDR2: MDHEN, SYDVKM. Between the trimmed V and J ends, which lost 0 bases and 1 base, there was a span of 15 bases. CDR3 protein: CASSLWPDRRPNTEAFF. The CDR3 nucleotides read TGTGCCAGCAGTTTATGGCCGGACAGAAGACCGAACACTGAAGCTTTCTTT.

This clonotype was seen a few times. The genes are TRBV11-2 and TRBJ2-1, with unresolved D. Germline CDR1 SGHAT, CDR2 FQNNGV. This CDR3 comprises 16 residues. Trimming took off 1 base at V and 2 bases at J, with 12 bases between the two ends. The CDR3 protein is CASSLGPGQAYNEQFF. CDR3 sequence (DNA): TGTGCCAGCAGCTTAGGGCCGGGCCAAGCCTACAATGAGCAGTTCTTC.